This T cell receptor beta chain was recovered during a study of T cells in Graves' hyperthyroidism and ophthalmopathy. From RNA transcripts, TCR beta CDR3 regions were amplified. During a first-round RT-PCR of the TCR CDR3, the HTBI primer set was used. A single record per CDR3 protein comes from TCRdb applying MiXCR to the multiplex PCR reads. In the table there are about 600,000 distinct CDR3 sequences, more than 15% of which are singletons. The V gene lost 0 bases and the J gene lost 1 base, with 9 bases spanning the gap. The V gene's germline CDR1 is SGHRS and CDR2 YFSETQ. The CDR3 loop spans 15 amino acids.

The chain carries TRBV5-1 and TRBJ2-3, with D possibly matching TRBD1 (6 bases). What was sequenced was blood. The sequence was collected from a woman aged 40 to 50 with Graves' ophthalmopathy. CDR3 sequence (DNA): TGCGCCAGCAGCTTGGGGGACATCGGCACAGATACGCAGTATTTT. Its translation: CASSLGDIGTDTQYF.